This entry lists 2 T cell receptor beta chains sequenced from one sample in a study of blood T cell repertoires in COVID-19. The repertoire was sequenced with immunoSEQ multiplex PCR; TCRdb's copy has only in-frame clones and lacks some. The sample has about 130,000 clones, about four fifths seen once. Sample: peripheral blood. These receptor sequences come from a human donor in a cohort sampled during active COVID-19.

This rearrangement joins TRBV10-3 to TRBJ2-3; 11 bases agree with TRBD2. V gave up 4 bases and J gave up 0 bases; unmatched junction bases: 0. The CDR3 contains 15 residues. The germline V gene has CDR1 ENHRY and CDR2 SYGVKD. CDR3 amino acids: CAISGLAGSTDTQYF. CDR3 coding DNA: TGTGCCATCAGTGGACTAGCGGGGAGCACAGATACGCAGTATTTT.

This chain links TRBV7-2 with TRBJ1-2; D call uncertain. This CDR3 is built from 13 residues. The germline V gene encodes CDR1 SGHTA and CDR2 FQGNSA. V dropped 4 bases and J dropped 4 bases, with 10 bases sitting between them. CDR3 in DNA: TGTGCCAGCAGCTGGAACTCGGGCTATGGCTACACCTTC. Residues: CASSWNSGYGYTF.